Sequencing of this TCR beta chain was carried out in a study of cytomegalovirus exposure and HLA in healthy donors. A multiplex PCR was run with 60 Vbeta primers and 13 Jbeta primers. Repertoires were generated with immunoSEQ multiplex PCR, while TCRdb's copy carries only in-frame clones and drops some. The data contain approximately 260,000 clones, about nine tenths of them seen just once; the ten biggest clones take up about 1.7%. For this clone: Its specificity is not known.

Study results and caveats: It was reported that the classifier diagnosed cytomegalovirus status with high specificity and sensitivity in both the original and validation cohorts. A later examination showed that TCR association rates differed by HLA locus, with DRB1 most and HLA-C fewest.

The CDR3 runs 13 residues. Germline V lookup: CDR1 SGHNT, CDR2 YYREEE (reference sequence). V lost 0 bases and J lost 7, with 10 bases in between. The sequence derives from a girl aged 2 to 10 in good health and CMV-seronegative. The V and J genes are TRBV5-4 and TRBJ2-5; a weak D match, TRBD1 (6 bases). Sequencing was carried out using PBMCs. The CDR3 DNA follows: TGTGCCAGCAGCTTGGCAGGGGTCGGGACCCAGTACTTC. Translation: CASSLAGVGTQYF.